These 14 T cell receptor beta chains came from one sample sequenced in a study of response to subunit inactivated influenza vaccine. TCRdb redid the calling of the RT-PCR reads with MiXCR, one entry per CDR3 protein. Seen here are 290,000 or so distinct CDR3 sequences, over 20% observed once, and the top ten hold 10% to 13%. The specimen comprised PBMCs from blood, sampled less than 22 months after vaccination. The receptors here all came from a man between 50 and 75 years old who received an inactivated influenza vaccine.

This clonotype was observed once. This rearrangement joins TRBV12-3 or TRBV12-4 to TRBJ2-3, with 10 positions matching TRBD2. The CDR3 length is 15 residues. Trimming removed 6 bases from V and 0 bases from J; junction bases left unmatched: 3. CDR3 in amino acids: CASREREGSTDTQYF. The CDR3 nucleotides read TGTGCCAGCAGGGAGCGGGAGGGGAGCACAGATACGCAGTATTTT.

The chain recombines TRBV6-1 with TRBJ2-1; the match to TRBD2 covers 8 bases. The CDR3 is 15 residues long. Germline-derived CDR1 and CDR2 are MNHNS and SASEGT. J was trimmed by 4 bases and V by 6 bases; bases with no gene match: 8. CDR3 nucleotides: TGTGCCAGCAGGCAAGCGATAGCGGGGTACAATGAGCAGTTCTTC. Protein sequence: CASRQAIAGYNEQFF.

The chain couples TRBV16 to TRBJ1-5; D is ambiguous. CDR1 is KGHSY, CDR2 FQNENV, per germline. CDR3 size: 13 residues. Trimming took off 0 bases at V and 9 bases at J, with 9 bases between the two ends. CDR3: CASSQSSSGPQHF. The DNA for the CDR3 is TGTGCCAGCAGCCAATCTTCGTCGGGGCCCCAGCATTTT. Complete variable domain (other parts from reference TRBV16 and TRBJ1-5): GEEVAQTPKHLVRGEGQKAKLYCAPIKGHSYVFWYQQVLKNEFKFLISFQNENVFDETGMPKERFSAKCLPNSPCSLEIQATKLEDSAVYFCASSQSSSGPQHFGDGTRLSIL.

On this clonotype itself: A read error may explain this, as a much larger clone is one base away. The J gene is TRBJ1-5, the V gene TRBV20-1; D not certain. The V and J ends lost 2 bases and 3 bases respectively, with 14 bases between them. Germline V gene lookup returns CDR1 DFQATT and CDR2 SNEGSKA (reference sequence). CDR3 length: 15 amino acids. CDR3 sequence reads: CSARNDGEINQPQHF. The CDR3 nucleotides read TGCAGTGCTAGAAATGACGGCGAGATCAATCAGCCCCAGCATTTT.

This clonotype was picked up a small number of times. This chain links TRBV25-1 with TRBJ1-1, with D possibly being TRBD1 (5 bases). The germline gives CDR1 MGHDK, CDR2 SYGVNS. There are 12 residues in the CDR3. With 5 bases removed from V and 10 bases from J, the gap between germline ends came to 14 bases. CDR3 region: CASSPDERGAFF. CDR3 DNA sequence: TGTGCCAGCAGTCCAGACGAAAGGGGAGCTTTCTTT.

This rearrangement joins TRBV10-3 to TRBJ2-5; either TRBD1 or TRBD2 may fit D (5 bases each). The CDR3 is made up of 16 amino acids. CDR1 is ENHRY, CDR2 SYGVKD, per germline. Between the trimmed V and J ends, which lost 2 bases and 0 bases, there was a span of 13 bases. CDR3 sequence reads: CAISERGRRYQETQYF. The CDR3 bases are TGTGCCATCAGTGAGCGGGGACGTAGGTACCAAGAGACCCAGTACTTC.

The chain recombines TRBV5-1 with TRBJ2-3; 9 nucleotides match TRBD2. Trimming took 5 bases from V and 2 from J; bases not matched to a gene: 6. The CDR3 totals 15 residues. Germline CDR1 and CDR2: SGHRS and YFSETQ. CDR3 coding DNA: TGCGCCAGCAGAAGCGGGGGGCCTTACACAGATACGCAGTATTTT. Translation: CASRSGGPYTDTQYF.

The chain is built from TRBV6-5 and TRBJ1-3, with D uncertain. The CDR3 totals 15 residues. Looked up from germline, CDR1 is MNHEY and CDR2 is SVGAGI. Trimming took off 3 bases at V and 0 bases at J, with 9 bases between the two ends. The CDR3 is CASSYTGSSGNTIYF. In DNA, the CDR3 is TGTGCCAGCAGTTATACGGGTAGCTCTGGAAACACCATATATTTT.

In its sample, this clonotype was seen a few times. J is TRBJ1-1 and V is TRBV27; D gene uncertain. The CDR3 is 12 residues long. Germline V gene lookup returns CDR1 MNHEY and CDR2 SMNVEV (reference sequence). V was clipped by 6 bases and J by 3 bases, with 8 bases between them. DNA for the CDR3: TGTGCCAGCAGAAGAGGTTACACTGAAGCTTTCTTT. Encoded protein: CASRRGYTEAFF.

This chain links TRBV12-3 or TRBV12-4 with TRBJ2-2; D is possibly TRBD1 (5 bases). This CDR3 has 15 amino acids. The V end lost 2 bases, the J end lost 1 base, and 8 bases lay between the germline ends. CDR3 nucleotide sequence: TGTGCCAGCAGTTTACGGCAGGGGAACACCGGGGAGCTGTTTTTT. This translates into CASSLRQGNTGELFF.

This clonotype was seen at least ten times. The V gene is TRBV7-8, the J gene TRBJ1-1, with no clear D. The germline CDR1 and CDR2 sequences are SGHVS and FQNEAQ. The CDR3 is 15 residues long. With 5 bases removed from V and 0 bases from J, the gap between germline ends came to 13 bases. The CDR3 coding sequence is TGTGCCAGCAGCGTGGAAACCCTAATGAACACTGAAGCTTTCTTT. Translating it yields CASSVETLMNTEAFF.

This clonotype was counted at least ten times. The chain is built from TRBV7-2 and TRBJ1-3; D remains ambiguous. CDR3 length: 13 amino acids. V lost 1 base and J 0 bases, leaving 1 base between the germline ends. CDR1 and CDR2 from the germline V gene are SGHTA and FQGNSA. CDR3: CASSLVSGNTIYF. For the CDR3, the DNA is TGTGCCAGCAGCTTAGTCTCTGGAAACACCATATATTTT.

This clonotype was seen only a few times. The rearrangement links TRBV5-1 to TRBJ1-1; 7 bases agree with TRBD1. The CDR3 totals 16 residues. The J segment lost 3 bases and the V segment lost 3 bases, leaving 11 bases of the junction unmatched. Germline V gene data show CDR1 as SGHRS and CDR2 as YFSETQ. CDR3 bases: TGCGCCAGCAGCTCCGGACAGGCTTTTACGGACACTGAAGCTTTCTTT. Translation: CASSSGQAFTDTEAFF.

This chain links TRBV4-2 with TRBJ1-5; TRBD1 agrees at 8 bases. The CDR3 length is 15 residues. From germline, CDR1 is LGHNA and CDR2 YNFKEQ. Trimming took 0 bases from V and 8 from J; bases not matched to a gene: 6. The CDR3 DNA sequence: TGTGCCAGCAGCCAAGAAGGACAGGGCTGGGAGCCCCAGCATTTT. This sequence encodes CASSQEGQGWEPQHF.